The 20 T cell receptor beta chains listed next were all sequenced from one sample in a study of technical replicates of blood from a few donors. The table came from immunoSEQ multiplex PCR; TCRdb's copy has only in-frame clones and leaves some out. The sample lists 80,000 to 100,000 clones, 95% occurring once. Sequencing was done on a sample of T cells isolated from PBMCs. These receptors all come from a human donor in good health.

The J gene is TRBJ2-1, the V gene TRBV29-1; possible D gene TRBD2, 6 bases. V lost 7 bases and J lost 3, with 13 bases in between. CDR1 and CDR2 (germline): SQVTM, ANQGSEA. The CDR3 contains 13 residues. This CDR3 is CSEGGTLYNEQFF. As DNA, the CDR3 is TGCAGCGAAGGCGGGACTCTCTACAATGAGCAGTTCTTC.

CDR3 nucleotides: TGTGCCAGCAGTTCCCACCACAGTTATAGCAATCAGCCCCAGCATTTT. This codes for CASSSHHSYSNQPQHF. The chain is built from TRBV27 and TRBJ1-5; D is unresolved. The CDR3 loop spans 16 amino acids. V shed 4 bases and J shed 0 bases, with 13 bases lying between them. The germline V gene encodes CDR1 MNHEY and CDR2 SMNVEV (reference sequence).

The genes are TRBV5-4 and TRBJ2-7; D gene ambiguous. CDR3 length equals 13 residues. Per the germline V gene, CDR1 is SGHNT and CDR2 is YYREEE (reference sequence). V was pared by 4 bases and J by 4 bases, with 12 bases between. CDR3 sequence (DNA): TGTGCCAGCAGCCCCTCGGGTCGGTACGAGCAGTACTTC. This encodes CASSPSGRYEQYF. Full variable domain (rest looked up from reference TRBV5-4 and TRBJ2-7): ETGVTQSPTHLIKTRGQQVTLRCSSQSGHNTVSWYQQALGQGPQFIFQYYREEENGRGNFPPRFSGLQFPNYSSELNVNALELDDSALYLCASSPSGRYEQYFGPGTRLTVT.

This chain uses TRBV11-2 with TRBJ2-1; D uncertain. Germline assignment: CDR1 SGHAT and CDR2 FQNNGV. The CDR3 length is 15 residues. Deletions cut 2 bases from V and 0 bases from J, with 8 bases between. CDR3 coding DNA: TGTGCCAGCAGCTTATTCAGTACCTCCTACAATGAGCAGTTCTTC. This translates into CASSLFSTSYNEQFF.

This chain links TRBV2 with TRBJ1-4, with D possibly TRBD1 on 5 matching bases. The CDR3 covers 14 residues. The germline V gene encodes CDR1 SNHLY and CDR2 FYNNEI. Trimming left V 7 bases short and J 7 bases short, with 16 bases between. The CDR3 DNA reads TGTGCCAGCAAACCGGGACTACCTACTGAAAAACTGTTTTTT. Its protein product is CASKPGLPTEKLFF. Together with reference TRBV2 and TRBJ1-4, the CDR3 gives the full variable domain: EPEVTQTPSHQVTQMGQEVILRCVPISNHLYFYWYRQILGQKVEFLVSFYNNEISEKSEIFDDQFSVERPDGSNFTLKIRSTKLEDSAMYFCASKPGLPTEKLFFGSGTQLSVL.

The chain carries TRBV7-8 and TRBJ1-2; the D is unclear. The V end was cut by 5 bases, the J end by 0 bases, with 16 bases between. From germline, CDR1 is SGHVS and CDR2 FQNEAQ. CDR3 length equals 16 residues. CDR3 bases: TGTGCCAGCAGCCCTATGACCCACGACACTAACTATGGCTACACCTTC. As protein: CASSPMTHDTNYGYTF.

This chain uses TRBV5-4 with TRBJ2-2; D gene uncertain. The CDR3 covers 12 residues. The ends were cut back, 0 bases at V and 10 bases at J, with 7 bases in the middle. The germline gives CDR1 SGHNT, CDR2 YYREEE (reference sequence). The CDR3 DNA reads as TGTGCCAGCAGCTTGGACGGAGCGGAGCTGTTTTTT. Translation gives CASSLDGAELFF.

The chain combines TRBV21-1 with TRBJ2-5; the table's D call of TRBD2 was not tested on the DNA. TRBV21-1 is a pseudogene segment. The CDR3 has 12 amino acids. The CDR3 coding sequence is TGTGCCAGCATAACCGGGGAGTGGACCCAGTACTTC. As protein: CASITGEWTQYF.

The CDR3 coding sequence is TGTGCCAGCAGCTCCGGACAGCTGAACACTGAAGCTTTCTTT. Its translation: CASSSGQLNTEAFF. The J gene is TRBJ1-1, the V gene TRBV28; D perhaps matches TRBD1 (6 bases). V dropped 6 bases and J dropped 0 bases, with 11 bases sitting between them. Per germline, CDR1 MDHEN and CDR2 SYDVKM. The CDR3 loop spans 14 amino acids.

The CDR3 loop reads CASSLSSSIPYTDTQYF. CDR3 in DNA: TGTGCCAGCAGTTTATCGTCTAGCATCCCCTACACAGATACGCAGTATTTT. The chain has TRBV27 and TRBJ2-3; D possibly corresponds to TRBD2 (5 bases). CDR1 is MNHEY, CDR2 SMNVEV, per germline (reference sequence). CDR3 length equals 17 residues. V was shortened by 0 bases and J by 2 bases, with 15 bases between the two germline ends.

The CDR3 region has the DNA TGTGCCTGGAGTGTAGCCTGGACAGCCCCGAGATCTGTTGGCAATCAGCCCCAGCATTTT. It yields the protein CAWSVAWTAPRSVGNQPQHF. J is TRBJ1-5 and V is TRBV30; tentatively, D is TRBD1 (6 bases). The CDR3 totals 20 residues. The V gene's germline CDR1 is GTSNPN and CDR2 SVGIG (reference sequence). V lost 0 bases and J lost 2, with 26 bases in between.

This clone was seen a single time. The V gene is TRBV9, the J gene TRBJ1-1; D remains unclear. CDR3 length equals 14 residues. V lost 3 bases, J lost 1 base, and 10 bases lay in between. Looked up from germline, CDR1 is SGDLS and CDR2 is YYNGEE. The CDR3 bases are TGTGCCAGCAGCGAGCAGGATCGGAACACTGAAGCTTTCTTT. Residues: CASSEQDRNTEAFF. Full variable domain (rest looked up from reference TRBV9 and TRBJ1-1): DSGVTQTPKHLITATGQRVTLRCSPRSGDLSVYWYQQSLDQGLQFLIQYYNGEERAKGNILERFSAQQFPDLHSELNLSSLELGDSALYFCASSEQDRNTEAFFGQGTRLTVV.

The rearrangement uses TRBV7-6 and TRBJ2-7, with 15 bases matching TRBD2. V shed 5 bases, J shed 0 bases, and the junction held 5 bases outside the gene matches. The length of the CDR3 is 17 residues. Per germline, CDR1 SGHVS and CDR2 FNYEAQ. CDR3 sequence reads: CASSPGLAGGSSYEQYF. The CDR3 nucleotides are TGTGCCAGCAGCCCCGGACTAGCGGGAGGGAGCTCCTACGAGCAGTACTTC.

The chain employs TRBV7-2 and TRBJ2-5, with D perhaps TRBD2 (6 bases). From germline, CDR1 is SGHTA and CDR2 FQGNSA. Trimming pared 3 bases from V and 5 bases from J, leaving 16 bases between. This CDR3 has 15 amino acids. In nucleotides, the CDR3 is TGTGCCAGCAGCTTTTCCGGGGGAAAGGGGGAGACCCAGTACTTC. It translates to CASSFSGGKGETQYF.

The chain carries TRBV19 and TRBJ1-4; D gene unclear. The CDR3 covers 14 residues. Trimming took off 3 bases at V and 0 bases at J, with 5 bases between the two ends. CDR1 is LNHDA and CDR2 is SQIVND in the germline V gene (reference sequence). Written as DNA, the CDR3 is TGTGCCAGTAGTATCAGGTCAACTAATGAAAAACTGTTTTTT. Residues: CASSIRSTNEKLFF.

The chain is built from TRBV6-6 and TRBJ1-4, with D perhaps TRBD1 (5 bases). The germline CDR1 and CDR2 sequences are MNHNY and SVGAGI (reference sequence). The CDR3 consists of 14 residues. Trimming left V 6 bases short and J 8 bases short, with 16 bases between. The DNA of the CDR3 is TGTGCCAGCAGGGCAGGGTGGGTGAAGGAAAAACTGTTTTTT. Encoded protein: CASRAGWVKEKLFF.

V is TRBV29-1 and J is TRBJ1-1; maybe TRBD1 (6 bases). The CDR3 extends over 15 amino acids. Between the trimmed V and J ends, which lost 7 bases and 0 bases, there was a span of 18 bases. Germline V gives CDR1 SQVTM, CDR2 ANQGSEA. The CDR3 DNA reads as TGCAGCGCGTTGGGGGGGGGACACTTGAACACTGAAGCTTTCTTT. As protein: CSALGGGHLNTEAFF. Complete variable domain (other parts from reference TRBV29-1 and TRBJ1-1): SAVISQKPSRDICQRGTSLTIQCQVDSQVTMMFWYRQQPGQSLTLIATANQGSEATYESGFVIDKFPISRPNLTFSTLTVSNMSPEDSSIYLCSALGGGHLNTEAFFGQGTRLTVV.

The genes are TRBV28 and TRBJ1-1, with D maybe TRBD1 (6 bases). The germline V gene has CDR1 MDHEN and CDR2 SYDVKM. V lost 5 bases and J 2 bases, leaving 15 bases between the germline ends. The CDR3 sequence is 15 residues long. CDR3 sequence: CASSLRGGFNTEAFF. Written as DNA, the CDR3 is TGTGCCAGCAGTCTGAGGGGGGGGTTCAACACTGAAGCTTTCTTT.

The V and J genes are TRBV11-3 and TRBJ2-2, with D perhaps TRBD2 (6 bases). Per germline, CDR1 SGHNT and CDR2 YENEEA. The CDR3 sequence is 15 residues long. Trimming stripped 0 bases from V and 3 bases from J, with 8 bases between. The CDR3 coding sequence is TGTGCCAGCAGCTTAGATGGACTACACACCGGGGAGCTGTTTTTT. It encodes CASSLDGLHTGELFF.

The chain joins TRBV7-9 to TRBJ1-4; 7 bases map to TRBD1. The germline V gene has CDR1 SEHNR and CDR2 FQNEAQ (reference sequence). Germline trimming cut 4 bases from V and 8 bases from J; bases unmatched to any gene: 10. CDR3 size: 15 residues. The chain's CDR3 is CASSSTGTVGEKLFF. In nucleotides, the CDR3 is TGTGCCAGCAGCTCCACCGGGACAGTAGGCGAAAAACTGTTTTTT.